The clone carrying this T cell receptor (beta chain) was detected a few times. What it recognizes is unknown. Expressed TCRB transcripts were sequenced after all isolated RNA was converted to cDNA. Assay used: immunoSEQ multiplex PCR; TCRdb lists only in-frame clones, some missing. There are 550,000 to 850,000 clones in the sample; 13% occur only once, and 0.02% to 0.025% lies in the top ten. This entry comes from a study of beta chain features in type 1 diabetes. Study-level findings and limits: Shortening that was moderate but significant affected the TCRB CDR3s of Type 1 diabetes patients in all four CD4+ subsets.

CDR1 and CDR2 from the germline V gene are SGHTA and FQGNSA. CDR3 length equals 16 residues. Trimming took 5 bases from V and 0 from J; bases not matched to a gene: 7. The sequenced sample was naive CD4+ T cells from blood. The chain links TRBV7-2 to TRBJ2-1, with 7 bases identical to TRBD2. This TCR was sampled from a man younger than 35 with type 1 diabetes. CDR3 sequence: CASSGSGAISYNEQFF. The CDR3 DNA follows: TGTGCCAGCAGCGGGAGCGGGGCTATCTCCTACAATGAGCAGTTCTTC. Supplemented by reference TRBV7-2 and TRBJ2-1, the full variable domain reads GAGVSQSPSNKVTEKGKDVELRCDPISGHTALYWYRQSLGQGLEFLIYFQGNSAPDKSGLPSDRFSAERTGGSVSTLTIQRTQQEDSAVYLCASSGSGAISYNEQFFGPGTRLTVL.